This passage covers 26 T cell receptor beta chains from one sample sequenced in a study of blood T cell repertoires in COVID-19. Using immunoSEQ multiplex PCR, the repertoire was profiled, and TCRdb retains in-frame clones only, with some absent. The table has approximately 400,000 clones, 80% to 85% seen once; the top ten hold less than 6%. Input material: PBMCs or T cells enriched from blood (not recorded which). These receptors all come from a woman aged 45 to 65 who had recovered from COVID-19.

As regards this clone: This same CDR3 is encoded by further DNA sequences in the sample. The chain links TRBV5-4 to TRBJ2-3; the match to TRBD2 covers 7 bases. V was clipped by 0 bases and J by 1 base; unmatched bases: 2. The CDR3 loop spans 15 amino acids. Germline values: CDR1 SGHNT, CDR2 YYREEE (reference sequence). CDR3 amino acids: CASSLELAGTDTQYF. In nucleotides, the CDR3 is TGTGCCAGCAGCTTGGAGCTAGCGGGCACAGATACGCAGTATTTT. The complete variable domain, with remaining parts taken from reference TRBV5-4 and TRBJ2-3, reads ETGVTQSPTHLIKTRGQQVTLRCSSQSGHNTVSWYQQALGQGPQFIFQYYREEENGRGNFPPRFSGLQFPNYSSELNVNALELDDSALYLCASSLELAGTDTQYFGPGTRLTVL.

This chain connects TRBV10-2 to TRBJ2-5; D may be TRBD1 (5 bases). V shed 2 bases and J shed 4 bases, with 5 bases lying between them. Per the germline V gene, CDR1 is WSHSY and CDR2 is SAAADI. This CDR3 has 12 amino acids. This CDR3 reads CASSERGETQYF. The CDR3 nucleotides are TGCGCCAGCAGTGAGAGGGGAGAGACCCAGTACTTC.

V is TRBV11-2 and J is TRBJ2-7, with D tentatively TRBD1 (7 bases). The CDR3 runs to 17 residues. CDR1 and CDR2 (germline): SGHAT, FQNNGV. Trimming stripped 4 bases from V and 0 bases from J, with 19 bases between. CDR3 nucleotide sequence: TGTGCCAGCAGCTACCCATTCAGGGGGGATAGCTCCTACGAGCAGTACTTC. Encoded protein: CASSYPFRGDSSYEQYF.

There are a few counts of this clone. The chain couples TRBV7-9 to TRBJ1-2; 10 bases agree with TRBD1. The junction had 8 bases not matched to a gene; V was cut back by 5 bases and J by 5 bases. Germline V gene lookup returns CDR1 SEHNR and CDR2 FQNEAQ (reference sequence). The CDR3 is 15 residues long. The CDR3 nucleotides read TGTGCCAGCAGCCGCCGCCTGGGACAGGGGTATGGCTACACCTTC. It is translated as CASSRRLGQGYGYTF.

The rearrangement uses TRBV27 and TRBJ1-2; TRBD1 matches 9 bases. CDR3 length: 14 residues. Looked up from germline, CDR1 is MNHEY and CDR2 is SMNVEV (reference sequence). V was pared by 5 bases and J by 5 bases, with 6 bases of the junction left unmatched. The CDR3 region has the DNA TGTGCCAGCAGTCGGACAGGGGATCGGTATGGCTACACCTTC. As protein: CASSRTGDRYGYTF.

V usage is TRBV5-4 and J usage is TRBJ1-1; TRBD1 aligns across 9 bases. The CDR3 sequence is 15 residues long. Trimming cost V 2 bases and J 5 bases; bases outside gene matches: 7. Per germline, CDR1 SGHNT and CDR2 YYREEE (reference sequence). The CDR3 reads CASSLQGALRTEAFF. CDR3 coding DNA: TGTGCCAGCAGCTTACAGGGGGCCCTGAGGACTGAAGCTTTCTTT.

The chain couples TRBV12-3 or TRBV12-4 to TRBJ2-7; no definite D call. This CDR3 is 13 amino acids long. V was clipped by 5 bases and J by 3 bases, with 11 bases between them. CDR3 loop: CASSPPLNYEQYF. CDR3 nucleotides: TGTGCCAGCAGTCCCCCCCTTAACTACGAGCAGTACTTC.

The gene calls are TRBV19 and TRBJ1-1; D gene unclear. V was trimmed by 3 bases and J by 6 bases, leaving 14 bases between them. The CDR3 has 14 residues. Germline V CDR1 and CDR2: LNHDA, SQIVND (reference sequence). The CDR3 DNA sequence: TGTGCCAGTAGTATTACATCGCAGGTGGCTGAAGCTTTCTTT. Its translation is CASSITSQVAEAFF.

V and J are TRBV30 and TRBJ1-6; no reliable D call. From germline, CDR1 is GTSNPN and CDR2 SVGIG (reference sequence). The CDR3 runs to 15 residues. V was clipped by 0 bases and J by 8 bases, with 14 bases between them. CDR3 residues: CAWSVNLFRDSPLHF. The CDR3 DNA reads as TGTGCCTGGAGTGTGAACCTCTTCCGGGATTCACCCCTCCACTTT.

This clone was recorded a few times. The genes are TRBV4-3 and TRBJ1-1, with 8 bases matching TRBD1. Per germline, CDR1 LGHNA and CDR2 YSLEER. Losses at the gene ends were 1 base for V and 1 base for J; bases not matched to a gene: 5. The CDR3 length is 16 residues. The CDR3 protein is CASSQVSGTGNTEAFF. The DNA of the CDR3 is TGCGCCAGCAGCCAAGTTTCCGGGACAGGGAACACTGAAGCTTTCTTT.

The chain employs TRBV5-5 and TRBJ1-6; 8 nucleotides align to TRBD1. The germline gives CDR1 SGHKS, CDR2 YYEKEE (reference sequence). The ends lost 4 bases at V and 3 bases at J; junction bases unmatched: 3. This CDR3 has 15 residues. The chain's CDR3 is CASSPTGDYNSPLHF. For the CDR3, the DNA is TGTGCCAGCAGCCCGACAGGGGACTATAATTCACCCCTCCACTTT.

The gene calls are TRBV4-2 and TRBJ2-1; 8 bases match TRBD2. V lost 3 bases, J lost 5 bases, and 9 bases stayed unmatched. This CDR3 is 16 amino acids long. Germline V gene lookup returns CDR1 LGHNA and CDR2 YNFKEQ. The CDR3 DNA reads TGTGCCAGCAGCCAGGTGGGGGGACTAGAAGACAATGAGCAGTTCTTC. Protein product: CASSQVGGLEDNEQFF.

The chain is built from TRBV4-3 and TRBJ2-7, with TRBD2 identical over 7 bases. Trimming removed 0 bases from V and 2 bases from J; junction bases left unmatched: 10. This CDR3 is built from 17 residues. Germline assignment: CDR1 LGHNA and CDR2 YSLEER. The CDR3 sequence is CASSQDYRAGVPYEQYF. The CDR3 DNA is TGCGCCAGCAGCCAAGATTATCGGGCGGGAGTCCCCTACGAGCAGTACTTC.

The chain joins TRBV6-5 to TRBJ2-1; D unresolved. The CDR3 runs 11 residues. V was clipped by 6 bases and J by 10 bases, with 10 bases between them. Germline CDR1 reads MNHEY; CDR2 reads SVGAGI. The CDR3 is CASSSLGEQFF. In DNA form, the CDR3 reads TGTGCCAGCAGCTCGCTCGGGGAGCAGTTCTTC.

The V and J genes are TRBV19 and TRBJ1-5, with D possibly being TRBD1 (6 bases). Per the germline V gene, CDR1 is LNHDA and CDR2 is SQIVND (reference sequence). The CDR3 contains 17 residues. The V gene lost 0 bases and the J gene lost 0 bases, with 12 bases spanning the gap. DNA of the CDR3: TGTGCCAGTAGTATAGATTGGGGGCCGTATAGCAATCAGCCCCAGCATTTT. It encodes CASSIDWGPYSNQPQHF.

The V gene is TRBV28, the J gene TRBJ1-5; D is possibly TRBD1 (6 bases). V lost 2 bases, J lost 3 bases, and 8 bases lay in between. The V gene's germline CDR1 is MDHEN and CDR2 SYDVKM. The CDR3 runs to 14 residues. The CDR3 region is CASSLGGANQPQHF. The CDR3 DNA reads as TGTGCCAGCAGTTTAGGGGGGGCCAATCAGCCCCAGCATTTT.

The chain uses TRBV6-1 and TRBJ1-5; possibly TRBD1 for D (5 bases). Germline values: CDR1 MNHNS, CDR2 SASEGT. V was pared by 1 base and J by 4 bases, with 14 bases between. The CDR3 length is 16 residues. CDR3 sequence: CASSEVGGGGNQPQHF. The DNA of the CDR3 is TGTGCCAGCAGTGAAGTGGGGGGGGGAGGAAATCAGCCCCAGCATTTT.

In regard to this clone: Other DNA sequences in this sample translate to the same CDR3. The V gene is TRBV19, the J gene TRBJ2-7, with D unresolved. From germline, CDR1 is LNHDA and CDR2 SQIVND (reference sequence). With 5 bases removed from V and 0 bases from J, the gap between germline ends came to 11 bases. The length of the CDR3 is 14 residues. CDR3 sequence (DNA): TGTGCCAGTAGTCGGCAGGTGAGCTCCTACGAGCAGTACTTC. Translation: CASSRQVSSYEQYF.

The table lists this clone with a few counts. The gene calls are TRBV7-2 and TRBJ1-4; D gene unclear. The CDR3 length is 14 residues. The germline CDR1 and CDR2 sequences are SGHTA and FQGNSA. V was shortened by 1 base and J by 8 bases, with 11 bases between the two germline ends. In DNA, the CDR3 is TGTGCCAGCAGCTTAGGTCCGCAGCGCGAAAAACTGTTTTTT. It encodes CASSLGPQREKLFF.

The chain employs TRBV19 and TRBJ1-5, with 7 nucleotides matching TRBD1. The CDR3 extends over 16 amino acids. After removal of 3 bases from V and 1 base from J, the junction contained 6 bases not matched to a gene. CDR1 is LNHDA, CDR2 SQIVND, per germline (reference sequence). The CDR3 spells CASSIPQTGSNQPQHF. The DNA of the CDR3 is TGTGCCAGTAGTATTCCGCAGACAGGGAGCAATCAGCCCCAGCATTTT.

This clone occurred once. This sequence joins TRBV5-5 and TRBJ2-1; 10 positions match TRBD1. With V trimmed by 4 bases and J by 3 bases, 4 bases remained unmatched. Germline V CDR1 and CDR2: SGHKS, YYEKEE (reference sequence). The CDR3 covers 15 residues. CDR3 DNA sequence: TGTGCCAGCAGCGGGGGACAGGGGTACTACAATGAGCAGTTCTTC. This encodes CASSGGQGYYNEQFF.

The rearrangement uses TRBV14 and TRBJ1-1; 8 nucleotides match TRBD1. Germline lookup yields CDR1 SGHDN and CDR2 FVKESK. The ends lost 3 bases at V and 3 bases at J; junction bases unmatched: 12. The CDR3 runs 17 residues. This chain's CDR3 is CASSQLPGGGKDTEAFF. The DNA for the CDR3 is TGTGCCAGCAGCCAGCTCCCAGGGGGCGGGAAGGACACTGAAGCTTTCTTT.

The chain combines TRBV18 with TRBJ2-2; 7 bases line up with TRBD1. This CDR3 is 15 amino acids long. The germline gives CDR1 KGHSH, CDR2 LQKENI. The trim removed 5 bases at V and 5 bases at J, leaving 8 bases unmatched. The CDR3 spells CASSIGTVRTGELFF. CDR3 coding DNA: TGTGCCAGCTCAATCGGGACAGTCCGAACCGGGGAGCTGTTTTTT.

The rearrangement uses TRBV28 and TRBJ1-1; tentative D call: TRBD1 (6 bases). Trimming stripped 6 bases from V and 1 base from J, with 12 bases between. This CDR3 contains 14 residues. The V gene's germline CDR1 is MDHEN and CDR2 SYDVKM. The CDR3 sequence: CASSLQGWNTEAFF. CDR3 DNA: TGTGCCAGCAGCCTACAGGGATGGAACACTGAAGCTTTCTTT.

There are a few counts of this clone. The chain couples TRBV30 to TRBJ1-1; 7 bases map to TRBD1. J gave up 4 bases and V 2 bases, and 7 bases lay outside the gene matches. Germline V gene data show CDR1 as GTSNPN and CDR2 as SVGIG (reference sequence). This CDR3 spans 14 amino acids. CDR3 sequence: CAWSKGGSGTEAFF. The CDR3 DNA sequence: TGTGCCTGGAGTAAAGGGGGCTCTGGCACTGAAGCTTTCTTT. Supplemented by reference TRBV30 and TRBJ1-1, the full variable domain reads SQTIHQWPATLVQPVGSPLSLECTVEGTSNPNLYWYRQAAGRGLQLLFYSVGIGQISSEVPQNLSASRPQDRQFILSSKKLLLSDSGFYLCAWSKGGSGTEAFFGQGTRLTVV.

The chain carries TRBV15 and TRBJ2-1; TRBD2 matches at 14 bases. Germline-derived CDR1 and CDR2 are LNHNV and YYDKDF (reference sequence). With 5 bases clipped from V and 4 bases from J, the junction kept 16 bases outside the gene matches. CDR3 length: 20 amino acids. This chain's CDR3 is CATSSLGGLAGGLLYNEQFF. The CDR3 DNA reads TGTGCCACCAGCTCCCTCGGTGGACTAGCGGGGGGACTGTTGTACAATGAGCAGTTCTTC. Filled out from reference TRBV15 and TRBJ2-1, the complete variable domain reads DAMVIQNPRYQVTQFGKPVTLSCSQTLNHNVMYWYQQKSSQAPKLLFHYYDKDFNNEADTPDNFQSRRPNTSFCFLDIRSPGLGDTAMYLCATSSLGGLAGGLLYNEQFFGPGTRLTVL.